The T cell receptor beta chain described here comes from a study of blood T cells in healthy people across ages. Overall study findings and caveats: The study found more naive CD4+ cells and higher diversity in long-lived than aged donors. There was no known CMV status for donors, so expanded clonotype changes were possibly confounded.

V lost 4 bases to trimming and J lost 5 bases, with 15 bases between them. The CDR3 is 14 residues long. Germline V lookup: CDR1 SGHRS, CDR2 YFSETQ. A second PCR, run for roughly 7 to 11 cycles, used a sample-barcoded 5' primer plus a J-beta primer mix. Tags on each cDNA molecule came from a template-switch adaptor with 12 random nucleotides. TCRdb redid the calling of the 5' RACE reads with MiXCR, one entry per CDR3 protein. Among about 780,000 distinct CDR3 sequences, less than 60% were seen once, and the ten largest hold 15% to 20%. A word on this clonotype: Its antigen remains unidentified.

They isolated at least 6.5 million PBMCs from each sample. The sequenced sample consisted of blood. The chain is built from TRBV5-1 and TRBJ2-5; TRBD1 is a possible D gene (6 bases). This TCR was recovered from a man older than 75 in good health. CDR3 DNA: TGCGCCAGCAGCGGATCAGGGGCTGTTGAGACCCAGTACTTC. The encoded protein is CASSGSGAVETQYF.